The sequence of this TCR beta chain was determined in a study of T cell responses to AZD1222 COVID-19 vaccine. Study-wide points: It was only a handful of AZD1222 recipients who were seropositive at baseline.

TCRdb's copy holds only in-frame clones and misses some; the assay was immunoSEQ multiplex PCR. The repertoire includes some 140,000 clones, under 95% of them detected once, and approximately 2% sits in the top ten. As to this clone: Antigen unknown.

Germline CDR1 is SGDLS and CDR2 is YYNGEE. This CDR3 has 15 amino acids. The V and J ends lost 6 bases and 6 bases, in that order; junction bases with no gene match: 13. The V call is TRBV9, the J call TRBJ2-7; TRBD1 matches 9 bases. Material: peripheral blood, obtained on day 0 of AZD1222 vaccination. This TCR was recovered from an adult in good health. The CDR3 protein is CASTPNPGQGREQYF. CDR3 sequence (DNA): TGTGCCAGCACACCGAATCCGGGACAGGGCCGCGAGCAGTACTTC.